This T cell receptor (beta chain) was sequenced for a study of human T cells and chemical hapten exposure. Study overall: DPC at 0.01% went onto the upper back in patch tests, read at 6 days.

This clonotype has a count of ten or more. What it binds is unknown. General observations from the study: With regard to DPC sensitization, TCRs above 1 in 1000 frequency did not change.

TCRdb ran MiXCR on the RACE reads and lists one entry per CDR3 protein. Of about 380,000 distinct CDR3 sequences in the sample, around 5.5% were seen once. Specified time point: pre-sensitization, week 0. The treatment here: therapeutic diphenylcyclopropenone sensitization with weekly scalp DPC. Suited to DPC and affected by alopecia, the donors ranged from 18 to 70 years old. Source: whole blood, taken in connection with sensitization to the hapten diphenylcyclopropenone (DPC). The receptor's source is a woman aged 50 to 60 with alopecia areata. Some clones in this sample may be carry-over from other donors' samples.

In DNA form, the CDR3 reads TGTGCCAGCAGGGGCAGACCTAGCACAGATACGCAGTATTTT. It encodes CASRGRPSTDTQYF. The rearrangement links TRBV6-5 to TRBJ2-3; D is unclear. Germline CDR1 and CDR2: MNHEY and SVGAGI. The V end was cut by 6 bases, the J end by 0 bases, with 10 bases between. This CDR3 region has 14 residues.